This TCR beta chain was sequenced in a study of blood T cell repertoires in COVID-19. The data were produced by immunoSEQ multiplex PCR, yet TCRdb's version contains in-frame clones alone and is incomplete. The sample holds roughly 280,000 clones, roughly 80% seen once. The CDR3 extends over 21 amino acids. Germline V gives CDR1 SGHDN, CDR2 FVKESK. Unmatched junction bases numbered 15, after V lost 4 bases and J lost 1 base. The chain is built from TRBV14 and TRBJ2-1; 14 bases agree with TRBD2. This clonotype was sampled from a man between 60 and 75 years old who had recovered from COVID-19. The sample was peripheral blood. The CDR3 sequence is CASSLQRGATSGRASYNEQFF. CDR3 bases: TGTGCCAGCAGCCTCCAAAGAGGGGCGACTAGCGGGAGGGCTTCCTACAATGAGCAGTTCTTC.